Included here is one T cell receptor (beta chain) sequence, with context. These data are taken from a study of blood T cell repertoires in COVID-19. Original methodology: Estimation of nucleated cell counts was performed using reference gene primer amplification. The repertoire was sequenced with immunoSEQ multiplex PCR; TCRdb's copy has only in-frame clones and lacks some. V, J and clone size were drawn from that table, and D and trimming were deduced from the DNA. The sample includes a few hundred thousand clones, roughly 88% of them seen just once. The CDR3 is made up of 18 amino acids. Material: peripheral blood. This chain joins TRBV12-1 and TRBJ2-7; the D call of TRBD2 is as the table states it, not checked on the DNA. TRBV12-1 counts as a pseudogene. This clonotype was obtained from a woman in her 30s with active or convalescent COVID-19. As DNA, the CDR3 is TGTGCCAGCAGCGATATAATGCGGGACTCCCGCCGAGGCTACGAGCAGTACTTC. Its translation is CASSDIMRDSRRGYEQYF.